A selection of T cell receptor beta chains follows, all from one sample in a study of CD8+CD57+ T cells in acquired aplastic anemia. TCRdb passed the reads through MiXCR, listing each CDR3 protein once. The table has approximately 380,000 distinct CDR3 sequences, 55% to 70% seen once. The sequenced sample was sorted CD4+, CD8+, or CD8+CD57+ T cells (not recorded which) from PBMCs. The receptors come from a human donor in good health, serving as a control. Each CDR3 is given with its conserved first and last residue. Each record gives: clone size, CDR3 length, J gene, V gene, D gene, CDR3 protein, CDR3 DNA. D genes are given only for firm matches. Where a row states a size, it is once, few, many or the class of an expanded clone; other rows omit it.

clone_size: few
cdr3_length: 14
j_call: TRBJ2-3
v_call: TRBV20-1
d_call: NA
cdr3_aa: CSAFGQTSTDTQYF
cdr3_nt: TGCAGTGCTTTCGGCCAGACTAGCACAGATACGCAGTATTTT

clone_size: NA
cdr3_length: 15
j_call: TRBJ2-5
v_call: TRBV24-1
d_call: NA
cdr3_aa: CATSGFDSRGETQYF
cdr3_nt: TGTGCCACCAGTGGTTTTGACAGCCGAGGGGAGACCCAGTACTTC

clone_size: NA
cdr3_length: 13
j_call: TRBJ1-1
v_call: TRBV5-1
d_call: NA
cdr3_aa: CASSLGGSGEAFF
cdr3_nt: TGCGCCAGCAGCTTGGGGGGCTCCGGTGAAGCTTTCTTT

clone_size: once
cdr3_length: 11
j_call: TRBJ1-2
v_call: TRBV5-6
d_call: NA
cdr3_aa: CASSLDNGYTF
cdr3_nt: TGTGCCAGCAGCTTAGACAATGGCTACACCTTC

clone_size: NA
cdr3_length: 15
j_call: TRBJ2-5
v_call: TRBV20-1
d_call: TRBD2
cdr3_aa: CSAARLAGAQETQYF
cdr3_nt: TGCAGTGCTGCCAGACTAGCGGGAGCTCAAGAGACCCAGTACTTC

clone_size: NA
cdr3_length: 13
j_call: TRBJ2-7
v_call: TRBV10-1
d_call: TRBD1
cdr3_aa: CASGDRGSYEQYF
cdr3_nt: TGCGCCAGCGGTGACAGGGGATCCTACGAGCAGTACTTC

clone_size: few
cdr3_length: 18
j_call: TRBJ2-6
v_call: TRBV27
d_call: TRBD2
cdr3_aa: CASSLSWRGGSGANVLTF
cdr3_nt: TGTGCCAGCAGTTTATCCTGGCGGGGGGGTTCTGGGGCCAACGTCCTGACTTTC

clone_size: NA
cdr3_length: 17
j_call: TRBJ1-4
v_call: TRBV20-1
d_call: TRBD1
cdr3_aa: CSARPMATGGEGEKLFF
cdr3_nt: TGCAGTGCTAGACCGATGGCGACAGGGGGGGAGGGTGAAAAACTGTTTTTT

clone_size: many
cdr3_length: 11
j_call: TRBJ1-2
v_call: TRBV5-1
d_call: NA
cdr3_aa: CASGQLYGYTF
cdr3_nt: TGCGCCAGCGGGCAGCTCTATGGCTACACCTTC

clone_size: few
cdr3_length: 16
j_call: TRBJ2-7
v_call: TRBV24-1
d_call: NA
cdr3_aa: CATSDSRLGDSYEQYF
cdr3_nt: TGTGCCACCAGTGACTCCAGGCTGGGAGACTCCTACGAGCAGTACTTC

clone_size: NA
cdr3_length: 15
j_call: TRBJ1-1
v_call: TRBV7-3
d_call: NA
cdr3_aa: CASSSRWAGGTEAFF
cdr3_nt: TGTGCCAGCAGCTCAAGGTGGGCGGGGGGCACTGAAGCTTTCTTT

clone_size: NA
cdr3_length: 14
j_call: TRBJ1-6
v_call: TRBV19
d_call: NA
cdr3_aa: CASSVTGGEPPHHF
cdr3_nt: TGTGCCAGTAGTGTAACAGGCGGAGAGCCGCCCCACCACTTT

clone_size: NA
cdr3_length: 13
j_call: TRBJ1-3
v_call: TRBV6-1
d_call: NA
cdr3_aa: CASKRTAGNTIYF
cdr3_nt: TGTGCCAGCAAGCGGACAGCTGGAAACACCATATATTTT